A selection of T cell receptor beta chains follows, all from one sample in a study of T cells in Graves' hyperthyroidism and ophthalmopathy. TCRdb recomputed calls from the multiplex PCR reads with MiXCR, one row per CDR3 protein. The sample consists of about 200,000 distinct CDR3 sequences, 17% of them appearing once. The sequencing input was blood. The receptors were sampled from a woman aged 45-60 years with Graves' hyperthyroidism. Both conserved end residues are part of each CDR3. A D gene is named only where the DNA matches it firmly. Clone size appears in some rows only: once, few, many, or a class for an expanded clone.

abundance	d_gene	v_gene	j_gene	CDR3aa	CDR3nt
many	TRBD2	TRBV7-3	TRBJ2-2	CASSLKPTSGYTGELFF	TGTGCCAGCAGCTTAAAACCCACTAGCGGGTACACCGGGGAGCTGTTTTTT
many	NA	TRBV5-5	TRBJ1-1	CASSPGAGLTEAFF	TGTGCCAGCAGCCCTGGGGCTGGGTTGACTGAAGCTTTCTTT
NA	TRBD1	TRBV12-3/TRBV12-4	TRBJ2-3	CASSLPSGQGPDTQYF	TGTGCCAGCAGTTTACCCTCGGGACAGGGGCCAGATACGCAGTATTTT
many	NA	TRBV7-9	TRBJ1-5	CASSSNPDQPQHF	TGTGCCAGCAGCTCGAATCCAGATCAGCCCCAGCATTTT
NA	NA	TRBV7-7	TRBJ2-2	CASSTSPATGELFF	TGTGCTAGCAGCACAAGTCCAGCAACCGGGGAGCTGTTTTTT
many	NA	TRBV7-9	TRBJ2-5	CASSLVRTETQYF	TGTGCCAGCAGCTTAGTGAGGACGGAGACCCAGTACTTC
many	NA	TRBV28	TRBJ1-1	CASSLGGDTEAFF	TGTGCCAGCAGTTTAGGAGGGGACACTGAAGCTTTCTTT
NA	TRBD1	TRBV30	TRBJ1-1	CAWSSIQGTNPIKAEAFF	TGTGCCTGGAGTTCGATACAGGGGACCAACCCAATCAAGGCTGAAGCTTTCTTT
NA	TRBD2	TRBV6-6	TRBJ2-7	CASSYSPLAGGPSGEQYF	TGTGCCAGCAGTTACTCGCCGCTAGCGGGAGGGCCTTCTGGCGAGCAGTACTTC
many	TRBD1	TRBV7-2	TRBJ1-2	CASSYDGQGGYGYTF	TGTGCCAGCAGCTACGATGGACAGGGAGGCTATGGCTACACCTTC